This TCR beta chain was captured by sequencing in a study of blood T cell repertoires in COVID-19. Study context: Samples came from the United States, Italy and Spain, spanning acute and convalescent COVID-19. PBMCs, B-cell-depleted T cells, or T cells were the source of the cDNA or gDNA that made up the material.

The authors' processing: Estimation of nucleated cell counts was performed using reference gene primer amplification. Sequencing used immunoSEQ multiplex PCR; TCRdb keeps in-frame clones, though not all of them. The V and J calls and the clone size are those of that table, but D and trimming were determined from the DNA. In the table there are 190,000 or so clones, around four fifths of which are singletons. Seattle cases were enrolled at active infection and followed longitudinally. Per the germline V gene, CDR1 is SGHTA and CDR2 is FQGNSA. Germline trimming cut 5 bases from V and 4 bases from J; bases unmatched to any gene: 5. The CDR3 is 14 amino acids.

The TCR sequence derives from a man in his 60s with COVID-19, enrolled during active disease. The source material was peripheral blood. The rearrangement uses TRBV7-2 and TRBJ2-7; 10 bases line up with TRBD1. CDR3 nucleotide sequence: TGTGCCAGCAGCCCGACAGGGGGCCTATACGAGCAGTACTTC. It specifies CASSPTGGLYEQYF.